Given below is one T cell receptor (beta chain) in context. It may be a read error: a sequence one base away is much more abundant. The sample belongs to a study of T cells in Graves' hyperthyroidism and ophthalmopathy. RNA transcripts yielded amplified TCR beta CDR3 regions. The HTBI set primed first-round TCR CDR3 RT-PCR. TCRdb redid the calling of the multiplex PCR reads with MiXCR, one entry per CDR3 protein. Of 500,000 to 600,000 distinct CDR3 sequences listed, about 45% were seen once; the top ten hold around two fifths. The CDR3 spans 14 residues. The V end was cut by 4 bases, the J end by 10 bases, with 14 bases between. Germline values: CDR1 LGHDT, CDR2 YNNKEL (reference sequence).

The TCR comes from an adult woman with Graves' disease, either hyperthyroidism or ophthalmopathy (not recorded which). Input material: peripheral blood or thyroid tissue (not recorded which). This rearrangement joins TRBV3-1 to TRBJ1-6; D gene unclear. In DNA form, the CDR3 reads TGTGCCAGCAGCCCAGGAGGTGGAGGCTCACCCCTCCACTTT. It translates to CASSPGGGGSPLHF.